This T cell receptor beta chain emerged from a study of blood T cell repertoires in COVID-19. As for the study in general: Sites in the United States, Italy and Spain provided acute and convalescent COVID-19 samples. From T cells, B-cell-depleted T cells, or PBMCs came the material, which was cDNA or gDNA.

Germline V gene lookup returns CDR1 MNHEY and CDR2 SMNVEV (reference sequence). Trimming took off 5 bases at V and 3 bases at J, with 8 bases between the two ends. The CDR3 consists of 13 residues. Authors' methods: The assay estimated nucleated cells by amplifying reference gene primers. TCRdb keeps only in-frame clones here, not all; method: immunoSEQ multiplex PCR. V and J calls plus clone size are reproduced from that table; the DNA served to infer D and trimming. The sample holds 150,000 to 200,000 clones, 88% seen once. The sequenced material came from peripheral blood. This receptor was obtained from a man aged 60 to 75 with acute or convalescent COVID-19. V is TRBV27 and J is TRBJ1-5; D unresolved. This CDR3 is CASSPSYNQPQHF. The DNA of the CDR3 is TGTGCCAGCAGTCCATCCTACAATCAGCCCCAGCATTTT.